Listed below are T cell receptor beta chains from one sample, sequenced in a study of blood T cell repertoires in COVID-19. Some clones are missing from TCRdb's copy, which holds only in-frame ones; the method was immunoSEQ multiplex PCR. The table lists 95,000 to 150,000 clones, 78% of them singletons, with roughly 2% in the top ten. The sample taken for sequencing was peripheral blood. The receptors derive from an older man with acute or convalescent COVID-19. Both conserved end residues are part of each CDR3.

V gene	J gene	CDR3 protein
TRBV4-2	TRBJ2-2	CASSQVGFVDTGELFF
TRBV3-1/TRBV3-2	TRBJ1-1	CASSQRQGPSAFF
TRBV5-1	TRBJ1-1	CASSSWDRNTEAFF
TRBV6-4	TRBJ1-2	CASSDLHGTGAKHF
TRBV7-2	TRBJ2-1	CASTIAGGLRNEQFF
TRBV7-6	TRBJ2-5	CASSQQGSKSRETQYF
TRBV5-4	TRBJ1-4	CASSLTGGGNEKLFF
TRBV5-4	TRBJ2-3	CASSLGGASDTQYF
TRBV6-2/TRBV6-3	TRBJ1-2	CASSPGTGPGYTF
TRBV11-3	TRBJ2-6	CASSPSSGGSPGANVLTF
TRBV5-1	TRBJ1-2	CASSRDRRIYGYTF
TRBV27	TRBJ2-1	CASSPTGAGGWTNEQFF
TRBV3-1/TRBV3-2	TRBJ1-2	CASSRGTGGNYGYTF
TRBV6-4	TRBJ1-3	CASSDPSVDEGNTIYF
TRBV7-2	TRBJ1-1	CASSPTHRGGTEAFF